This T cell receptor (beta chain) was observed in a study of blood T cell repertoires in COVID-19. The overall study: The origin of the acute and convalescent COVID-19 samples was the United States, Italy and Spain.

Authors' analysis steps: Estimation of nucleated cell counts was performed using reference gene primer amplification. The data were produced by immunoSEQ multiplex PCR, yet TCRdb's version contains in-frame clones alone and is incomplete. The D gene and trimming were derived from the DNA, and the V and J assignments and clone size from that table. The data contain about 390,000 clones, approximately 89% of them singletons. The Seattle site enrolled patients during active infection and followed them longitudinally. Germline values: CDR1 MNHNS, CDR2 SASEGT. CDR3 length: 15 residues. V was cut by 0 bases and J by 7 bases, with 15 bases left in between.

This TCR was sampled from a woman in her fifties or sixties with COVID-19, enrolled during active disease. The chain employs TRBV6-1 and TRBJ1-2; D may be TRBD1 (5 bases). Input material: peripheral blood. The CDR3 sequence: CASSEAPGTDSGYTF. Written as DNA, the CDR3 is TGTGCCAGCAGTGAAGCACCAGGTACAGACAGTGGCTACACCTTC.